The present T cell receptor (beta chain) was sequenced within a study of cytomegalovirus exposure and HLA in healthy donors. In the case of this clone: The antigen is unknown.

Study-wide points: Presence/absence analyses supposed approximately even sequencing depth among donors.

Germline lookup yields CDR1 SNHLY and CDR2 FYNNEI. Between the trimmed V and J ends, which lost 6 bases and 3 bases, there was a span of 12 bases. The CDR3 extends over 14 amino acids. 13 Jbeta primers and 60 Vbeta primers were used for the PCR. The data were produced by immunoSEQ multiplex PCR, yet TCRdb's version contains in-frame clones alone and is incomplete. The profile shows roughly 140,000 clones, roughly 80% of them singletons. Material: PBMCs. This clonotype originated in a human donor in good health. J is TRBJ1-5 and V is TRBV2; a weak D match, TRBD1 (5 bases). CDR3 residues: CASSIDSYNQPQHF. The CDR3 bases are TGTGCCAGCAGCATTGACAGCTACAATCAGCCCCAGCATTTT. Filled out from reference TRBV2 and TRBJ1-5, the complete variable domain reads EPEVTQTPSHQVTQMGQEVILRCVPISNHLYFYWYRQILGQKVEFLVSFYNNEISEKSEIFDDQFSVERPDGSNFTLKIRSTKLEDSAMYFCASSIDSYNQPQHFGDGTRLSIL.